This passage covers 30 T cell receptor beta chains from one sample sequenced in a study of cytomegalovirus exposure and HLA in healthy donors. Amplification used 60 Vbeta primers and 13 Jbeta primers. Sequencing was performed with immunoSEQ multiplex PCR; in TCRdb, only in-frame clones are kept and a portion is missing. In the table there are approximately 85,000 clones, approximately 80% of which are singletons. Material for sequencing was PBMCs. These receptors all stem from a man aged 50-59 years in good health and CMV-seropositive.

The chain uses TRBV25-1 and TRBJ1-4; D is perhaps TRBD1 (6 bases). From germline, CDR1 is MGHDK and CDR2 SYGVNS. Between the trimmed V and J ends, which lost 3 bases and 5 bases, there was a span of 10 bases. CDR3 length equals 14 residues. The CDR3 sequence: CASSEGQGNEKLFF. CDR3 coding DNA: TGTGCCAGCAGTGAGGGCCAGGGGAATGAAAAACTGTTTTTT.

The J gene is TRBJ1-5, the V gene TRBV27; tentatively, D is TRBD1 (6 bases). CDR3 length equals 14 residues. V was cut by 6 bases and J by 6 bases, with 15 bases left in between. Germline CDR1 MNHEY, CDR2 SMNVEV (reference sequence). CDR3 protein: CASSPTGWVQPQHF. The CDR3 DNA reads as TGTGCCAGCAGCCCCACAGGGTGGGTTCAGCCCCAGCATTTT.

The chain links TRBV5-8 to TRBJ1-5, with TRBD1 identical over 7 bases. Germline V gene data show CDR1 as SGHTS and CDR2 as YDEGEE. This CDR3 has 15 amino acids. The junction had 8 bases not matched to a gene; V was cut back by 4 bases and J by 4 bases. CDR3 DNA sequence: TGTGCCAGCAGCGCGGGACAGCCCGCGAATCAGCCCCAGCATTTT. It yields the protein CASSAGQPANQPQHF.

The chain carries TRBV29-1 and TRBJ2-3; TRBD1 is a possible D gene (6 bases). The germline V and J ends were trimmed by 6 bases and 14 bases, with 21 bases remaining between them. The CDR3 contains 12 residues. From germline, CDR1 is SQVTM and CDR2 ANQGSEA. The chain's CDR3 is CSVRVSGARGYF. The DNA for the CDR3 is TGCAGCGTCAGAGTCTCAGGGGCCCGCGGGTATTTT.

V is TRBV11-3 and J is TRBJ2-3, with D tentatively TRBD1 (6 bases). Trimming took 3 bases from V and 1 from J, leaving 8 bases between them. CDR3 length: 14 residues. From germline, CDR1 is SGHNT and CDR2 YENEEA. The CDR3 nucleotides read TGTGCCAGCAGCTTGGGGGCGGGCACAGATACGCAGTATTTT. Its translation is CASSLGAGTDTQYF.

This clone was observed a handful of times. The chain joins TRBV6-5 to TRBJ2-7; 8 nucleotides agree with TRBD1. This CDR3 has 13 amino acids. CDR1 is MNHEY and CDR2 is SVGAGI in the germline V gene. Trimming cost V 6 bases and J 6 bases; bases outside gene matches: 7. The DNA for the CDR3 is TGTGCCAGCAGATACGGACAGGGAGGCGAGCAGTACTTC. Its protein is CASRYGQGGEQYF.

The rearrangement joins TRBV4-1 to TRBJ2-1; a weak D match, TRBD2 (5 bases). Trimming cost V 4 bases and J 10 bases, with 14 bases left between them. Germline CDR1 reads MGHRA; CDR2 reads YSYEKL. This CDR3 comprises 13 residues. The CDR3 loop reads CASSRGPGNEQFF. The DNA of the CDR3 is TGCGCCAGCAGCCGTGGGCCGGGAAACGAGCAGTTCTTC.

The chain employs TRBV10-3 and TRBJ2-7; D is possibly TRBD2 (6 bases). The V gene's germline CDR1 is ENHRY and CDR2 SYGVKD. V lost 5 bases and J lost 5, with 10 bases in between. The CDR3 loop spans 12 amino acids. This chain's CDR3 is CAISRGGNEQYF. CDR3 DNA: TGTGCCATCAGTCGGGGAGGCAACGAGCAGTACTTC.

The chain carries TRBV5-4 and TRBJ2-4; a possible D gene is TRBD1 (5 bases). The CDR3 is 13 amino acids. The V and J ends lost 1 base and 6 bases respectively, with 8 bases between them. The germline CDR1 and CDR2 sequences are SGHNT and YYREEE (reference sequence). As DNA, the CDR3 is TGTGCCAGCAGCTTGCAGGGCGTAAACATTCAGTACTTC. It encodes CASSLQGVNIQYF.

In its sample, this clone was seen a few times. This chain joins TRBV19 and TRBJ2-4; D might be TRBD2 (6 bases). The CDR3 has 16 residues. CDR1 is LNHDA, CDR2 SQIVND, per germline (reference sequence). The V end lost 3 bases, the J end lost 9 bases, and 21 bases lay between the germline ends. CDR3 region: CASSIPRGGLGGIQYF. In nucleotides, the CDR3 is TGTGCCAGTAGTATCCCCCGTGGAGGGTTGGGGGGCATTCAGTACTTC.

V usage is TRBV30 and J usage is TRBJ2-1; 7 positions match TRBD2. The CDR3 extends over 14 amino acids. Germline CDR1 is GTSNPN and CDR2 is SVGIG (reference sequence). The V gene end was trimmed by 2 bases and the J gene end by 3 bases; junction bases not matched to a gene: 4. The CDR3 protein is CAWSRLAVYNEQFF. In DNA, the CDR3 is TGTGCCTGGAGTCGGCTAGCGGTCTACAATGAGCAGTTCTTC. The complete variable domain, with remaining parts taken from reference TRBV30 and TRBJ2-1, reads SQTIHQWPATLVQPVGSPLSLECTVEGTSNPNLYWYRQAAGRGLQLLFYSVGIGQISSEVPQNLSASRPQDRQFILSSKKLLLSDSGFYLCAWSRLAVYNEQFFGPGTRLTVL.

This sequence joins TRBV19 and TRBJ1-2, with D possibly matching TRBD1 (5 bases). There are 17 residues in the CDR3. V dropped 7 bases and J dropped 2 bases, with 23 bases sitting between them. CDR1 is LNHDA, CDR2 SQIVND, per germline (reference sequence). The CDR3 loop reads CASTGGDGHPVNYGYTF. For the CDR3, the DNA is TGTGCCAGTACTGGGGGGGACGGACATCCGGTAAACTATGGCTACACCTTC.

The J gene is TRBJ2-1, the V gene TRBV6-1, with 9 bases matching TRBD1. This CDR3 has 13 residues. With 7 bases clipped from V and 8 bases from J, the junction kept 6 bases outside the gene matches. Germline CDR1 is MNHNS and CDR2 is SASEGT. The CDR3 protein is CASTRGQGHEQFF. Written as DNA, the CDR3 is TGTGCCAGCACCCGGGGACAGGGCCATGAGCAGTTCTTC.

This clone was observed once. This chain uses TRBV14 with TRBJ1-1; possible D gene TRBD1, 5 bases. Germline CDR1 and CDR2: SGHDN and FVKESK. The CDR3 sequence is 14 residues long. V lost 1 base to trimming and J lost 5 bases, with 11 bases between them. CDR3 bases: TGTGCCAGCAGCCAAGCCGGGGGTCTGACTGAAGCTTTCTTT. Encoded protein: CASSQAGGLTEAFF.

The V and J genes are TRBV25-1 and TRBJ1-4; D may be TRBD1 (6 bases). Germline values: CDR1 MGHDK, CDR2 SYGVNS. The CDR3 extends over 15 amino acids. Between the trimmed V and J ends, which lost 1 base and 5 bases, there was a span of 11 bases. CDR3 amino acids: CASSEWGRGNEKLFF. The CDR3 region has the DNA TGTGCCAGCAGTGAATGGGGCAGGGGAAATGAAAAACTGTTTTTT.

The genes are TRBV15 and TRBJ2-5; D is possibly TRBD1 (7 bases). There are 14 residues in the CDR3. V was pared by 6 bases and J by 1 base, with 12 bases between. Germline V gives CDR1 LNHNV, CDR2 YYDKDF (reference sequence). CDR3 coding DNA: TGTGCCACCAGGACAGGGAGGATCCAAGAGACCCAGTACTTC. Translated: CATRTGRIQETQYF.

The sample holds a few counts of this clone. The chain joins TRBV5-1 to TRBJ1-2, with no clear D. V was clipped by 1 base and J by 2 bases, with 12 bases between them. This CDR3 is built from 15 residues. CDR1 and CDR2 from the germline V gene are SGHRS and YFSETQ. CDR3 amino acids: CASSLSGGPNYGYTF. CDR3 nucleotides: TGCGCCAGCAGCTTGTCGGGAGGGCCAAACTATGGCTACACCTTC.

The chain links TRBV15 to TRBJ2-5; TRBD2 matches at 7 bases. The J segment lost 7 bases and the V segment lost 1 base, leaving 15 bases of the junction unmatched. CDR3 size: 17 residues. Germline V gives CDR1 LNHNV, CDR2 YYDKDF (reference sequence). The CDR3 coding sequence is TGTGCCACCAGCAGAGCCCTAGCGGTCGGATCTCGGGGGACCCAGTACTTC. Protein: CATSRALAVGSRGTQYF.

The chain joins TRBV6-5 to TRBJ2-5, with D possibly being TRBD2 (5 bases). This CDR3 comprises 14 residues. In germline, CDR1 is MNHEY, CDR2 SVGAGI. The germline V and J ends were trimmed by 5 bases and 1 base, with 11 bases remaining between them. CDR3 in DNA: TGTGCCAGCAGTGAACTAGACCTCCAAGAGACCCAGTACTTC. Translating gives CASSELDLQETQYF.

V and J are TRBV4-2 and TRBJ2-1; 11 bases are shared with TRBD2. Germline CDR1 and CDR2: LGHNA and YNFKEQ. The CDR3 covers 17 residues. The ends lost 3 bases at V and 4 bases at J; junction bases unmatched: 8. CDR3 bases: TGTGCCAGCAGCCATGAACGGGGACTAGCGGAGTACAATGAGCAGTTCTTC. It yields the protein CASSHERGLAEYNEQFF.

CDR3 sequence: CASSSKDTRSNTEAFF. The CDR3 DNA reads as TGTGCCAGCAGCTCCAAGGACACGCGATCGAACACTGAAGCTTTCTTT. The chain recombines TRBV13 with TRBJ1-1; weak D call: TRBD1 (5 bases). V was cut by 4 bases and J by 1 base, with 16 bases left in between. This CDR3 spans 16 amino acids. Germline CDR1 PRHDT, CDR2 FYEKMQ (reference sequence).

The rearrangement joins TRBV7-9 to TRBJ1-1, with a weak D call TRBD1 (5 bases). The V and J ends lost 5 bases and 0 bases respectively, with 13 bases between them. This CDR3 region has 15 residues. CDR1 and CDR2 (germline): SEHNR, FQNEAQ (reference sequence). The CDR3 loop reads CASSLGETVNTEAFF. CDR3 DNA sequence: TGTGCCAGCAGCCTAGGAGAGACAGTGAACACTGAAGCTTTCTTT.

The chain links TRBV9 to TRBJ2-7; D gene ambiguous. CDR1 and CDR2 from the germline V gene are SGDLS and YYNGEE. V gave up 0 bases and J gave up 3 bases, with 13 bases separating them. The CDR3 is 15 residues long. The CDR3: CASSVGGRTFYEQYF. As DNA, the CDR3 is TGTGCCAGCAGCGTAGGAGGCCGAACTTTCTACGAGCAGTACTTC.

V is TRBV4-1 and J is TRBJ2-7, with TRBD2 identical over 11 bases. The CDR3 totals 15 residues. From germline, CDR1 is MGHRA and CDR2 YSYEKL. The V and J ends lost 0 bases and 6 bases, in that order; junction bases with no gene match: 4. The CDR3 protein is CASSQDSGRAVEQYF. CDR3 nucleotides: TGCGCCAGCAGCCAAGATAGCGGGAGGGCCGTCGAGCAGTACTTC.

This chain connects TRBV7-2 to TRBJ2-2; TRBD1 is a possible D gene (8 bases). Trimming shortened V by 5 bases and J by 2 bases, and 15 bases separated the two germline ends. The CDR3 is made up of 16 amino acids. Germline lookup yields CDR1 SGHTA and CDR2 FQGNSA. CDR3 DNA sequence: TGTGCCAGCAGCCCAGCGGGGACAGGCAACACCGGGGAGCTGTTTTTT. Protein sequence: CASSPAGTGNTGELFF.

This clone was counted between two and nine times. CDR3 region: CAWGTGFGNTIYF. CDR3 nucleotides: TGTGCCTGGGGCACGGGGTTTGGAAACACCATATATTTT. The rearrangement joins TRBV30 to TRBJ1-3; no firm D call. The CDR3 contains 13 residues. Germline V gene sequence: CDR1 GTSNPN, CDR2 SVGIG (reference sequence). Trimming took off 5 bases at V and 3 bases at J, with 11 bases between the two ends.

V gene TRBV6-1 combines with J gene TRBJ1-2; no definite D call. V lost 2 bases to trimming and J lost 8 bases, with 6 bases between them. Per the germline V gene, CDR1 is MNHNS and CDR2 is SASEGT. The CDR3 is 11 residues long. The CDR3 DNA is TGTGCCAGCAGTGAACTCGAGGGCTACACCTTC. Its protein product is CASSELEGYTF.

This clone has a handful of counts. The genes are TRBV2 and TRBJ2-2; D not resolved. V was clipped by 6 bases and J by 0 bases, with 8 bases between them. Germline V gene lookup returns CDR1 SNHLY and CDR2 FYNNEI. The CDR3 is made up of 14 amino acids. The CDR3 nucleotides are TGTGCCAGCAGACCTCACTCGAACACCGGGGAGCTGTTTTTT. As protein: CASRPHSNTGELFF.

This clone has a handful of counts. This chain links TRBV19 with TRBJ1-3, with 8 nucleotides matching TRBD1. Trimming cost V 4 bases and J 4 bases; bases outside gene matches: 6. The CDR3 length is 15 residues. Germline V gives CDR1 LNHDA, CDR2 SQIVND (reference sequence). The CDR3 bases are TGTGCCAGTAGTACTGACAGGGGATCAGGAAACACCATATATTTT. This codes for CASSTDRGSGNTIYF.

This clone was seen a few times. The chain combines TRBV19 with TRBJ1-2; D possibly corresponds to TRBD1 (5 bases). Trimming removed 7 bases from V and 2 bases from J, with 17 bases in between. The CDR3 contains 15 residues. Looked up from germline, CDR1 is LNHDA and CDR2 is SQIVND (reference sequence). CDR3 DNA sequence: TGTGCCAGTACCCCGGGGGAGGGTTGGAACTATGGCTACACCTTC. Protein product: CASTPGEGWNYGYTF.